This T cell receptor (beta chain) was recorded in a study of cytomegalovirus exposure and HLA in healthy donors (dated by TCRdb to about 2017). For context, the study as a whole: According to an earlier analysis of around 600 of the donors, some 180 million T cells yielded some 120 million unique TCR beta sequences and about 280 Gb of sequence data. In a later genetic analysis, genome-wide SNP genotypes for about 65% of the 666 donors were used, and that subset was treated as a discovery cohort. High-throughput TCR immunosequencing, statistical association of individual TCRs with disease status, and machine learning were combined to predict cytomegalovirus infection status. To decide whether each TCR beta V gene segment behaved as functional or pseudogenic, an earlier analysis of some 580 of the donors relied on high-throughput TCR beta sequencing. Alongside the repertoire data, information on donor age, sex, ethnicity and CMV serostatus was compiled. Along with the approximately 600-subject first cohort, a separate validation cohort of more than 90 different subjects was used. The study was designed to test whether signatures of past pathogen exposure could be identified by cataloging public T cell receptors. Roughly 300 gigabases of sequencing data and approximately 85 million unique TCR sequences were included in an early release covering about 620 HLA-typed donors. On average, roughly 240,000 unique TCR beta nucleotide sequences were sequenced per donor among a few hundred genotyped donors of the cohort, with 15% to 20% of those sequences being non-productive. The later analysis used no new phenotypic data to find candidate immune exposures, relying instead on TCR beta sequences and their occurrence across donors. Every discovery cohort repertoire had been produced on one sequencing platform. The T cell repertoires of 666 subjects were profiled by immunosequencing and related to cytomegalovirus serostatus. HLA typing covered class I and class II loci at four-digit resolution. Among the approximately 420 genotyped donors, about 85% belonged to the genetic ancestry cluster associated with self-reported Caucasian donors. About five DR-DQ haplotypes were treated as single units for association and clustering because of strong linkage in the cohort. A later analysis re-examined previously published TCR beta repertoires from several hundred donors and added high-resolution HLA genotyping to investigate patterns of TCR occurrence. Typing coverage differed by locus: A, B, C, DRB1 and DQB1 were typed in roughly 629-630 donors, DQA1 in about 560, DPA1 in 600 to 610, and DPB1 in 400 to 480. Results the study describes overall, beyond this receptor: The presence/absence analyses assumed that sequencing depth was roughly uniform across donors, and that assumption may not be true. Seventeen rarely observed V segments, including chromosome 9 orphons, were excluded from the earlier analysis of several hundred of the donors because counts were too low. A later genetic analysis associated a missense DCLRE1C variant with V-gene and J-gene trimming of TCR beta chains, and an independent cohort replicated the association. A further reported finding was that TCR beta sequences accurately predicted the HLA-A and HLA-B alleles for most subjects in the first cohort. In both the original and validation cohorts, the classifier was reported to diagnose cytomegalovirus status with high specificity and sensitivity. A later analysis found that TCR association rates varied across HLA loci, with DRB1 alleles showing the most associated TCRs and HLA-C alleles the fewest. In vitro tests confirmed that three of the cytomegalovirus-associated TCR beta chains recognize cytomegalovirus antigens. The only immune exposure information available for the cohort was CMV serostatus. Specific HLA alleles were associated with more than 15,000 TCR beta sequences at a false discovery rate of 0.05 in a later analysis. A later analysis reported that several top co-occurrence clusters appeared linked to parvovirus B19, influenza, CMV and Epstein-Barr virus. According to the authors, the approach could potentially be generalized to other disease states and immunological phenotypes. Because the 87-base-pair reads could not distinguish some IMGT-functional V segments, including TRBV6-2 and TRBV6-3, those segments were excluded. This cohort had only TCR beta chains sequenced, and the lack of alpha or paired-chain data limited which features could be detected. While some public TCRs were present in many individuals, most TCR sequences turned up only very rarely across donors. An earlier analysis of approximately 540 of the donors showed that most TCR beta V segments appeared in productive rearrangements either about 87% or about 30% of the time, which broadly matched IMGT annotations. Linkage disequilibrium might explain the correlated functional status among segregating V segments, but an unknown experimental factor could not be ruled out. Most CMV-associated TCR beta chains appeared to be HLA-restricted in a later analysis, and the HLA associations seemed to be driven largely by CMV exposure. A group of highly shared sequence variants was considered likely to be a technical artifact of the sequencing pipeline. The study gave a list of some 150 TCR beta chains associated with cytomegalovirus. When HLA alleles, especially DR and DQ, strongly co-occurred, TCR associations were difficult to assign to individual alleles. In a later genetic analysis, fewer N-insertions in productive TCRs were reported among donors in an Asian-associated ancestry cluster than the 666-donor mean. In a later analysis, HLA-associated TCR beta chains were found to be more clonally expanded and to have lower generation probabilities than equally common non-associated chains. HLA typing was unavailable for some donors at each locus, so association tests used only the typed subset.

Regarding this clone: Its antigen is still unknown. Base qualities are missing; no much larger clone stands one base away.

The receptor library was made with the immunoSEQ multiplex PCR assay. For the multiplex PCR, a mixture combining 60 forward primers for TCR Vbeta segments and 13 reverse primers for TCR Jbeta segments was used. A multiplex PCR assay on genomic DNA amplified the CDR3 region of rearranged TCR beta genes. The amplified TCR beta libraries were sequenced on the Illumina HiSeq System as 87-base-pair reads. Per the source publication's procedure: Across the 666 repertoires, a later analysis counted tens of millions of unique TCR beta chains, some 11 million of which were shared by at least two donors. A nearest-neighbor algorithm error-corrected the raw reads and collapsed the reads into unique sequences, merging closely related sequences to remove PCR and sequencing errors. V, D and J gene segments were assigned by aligning CDR3 sequences to IMGT reference sequences. For a sequence to be retained, at least a six-nucleotide match to both a V gene segment and a J gene segment was required. Rearrangements were classified as productive when the CDR3 lacked stop codons and remained in frame with V and J, and all other rearrangements were classified as non-productive. CDR3 was defined according to IMGT convention as the region running from the second conserved V-encoded cysteine to the conserved J-encoded phenylalanine. In an earlier analysis of 500 to 650 of the donors, sequences lacking an unambiguous match to a single V gene segment were excluded. An earlier analysis of 587 of the donors called V segments functional above 56.7% productive rearrangements and segregating when the between-donor standard deviation exceeded 5%. A statistical classification framework was developed to diagnose cytomegalovirus status using the catalog of TCR beta chain sequences. V and J gene assignment, in a later analysis, came from comparing TCR nucleotide sequences with IMGT/GENE-DB human TR gene sequences. In a later analysis, CDR3 sequences and most-parsimonious VDJ recombination scenarios were assigned using the TCRdist pipeline. In a later analysis, each TCR beta chain was defined by its CDR3 amino acid sequence together with its V-gene family, and reads without a unique V-gene family were excluded. To address suspected cross-contamination and a sequencing artifact, a later analysis removed approximately 590 highly shared, low-generation-probability nucleotide sequences. In a later analysis, a clonal expansion index was calculated for each public chain from normalized within-repertoire ranks of inferred template counts. In a later analysis, generation probabilities were computed using a VDJ recombination model fitted to out-of-frame rearrangements, and the results were checked against IGoR. Hypergeometric tests were used in a later analysis to score TCR-TCR, TCR-HLA and TCR-CMV co-occurrence, with a repertoire-size bias correction applied to the TCR pairs. False discovery rates were estimated in a later analysis by permuting HLA or CMV assignments 20 times. In a later analysis, co-occurring TCRs were grouped with DBSCAN, and TCRdist sequence similarity was added when clustering was performed within HLA-allele-positive subsets. Repertoires with fewer than 30,000 or more than 120,000 public chains were left out of co-occurrence clustering, as were five repertoires with anomalous nucleotide sharing. In TCRdb, the immuneACCESS table is reduced to in-frame sequences with V and J assigned. These tables do not hold every clone; where another copy was compared, an unresolved V gene accounts for under half, and the others remain unexplained. V, J and clone size derive from that table, while D and trimming were established from the DNA sequence. The sample includes under 200,000 clones, with less than 90% observed a single time. The leading ten clones occupy 0.38% of the sample.

Spanning cysteine to phenylalanine, the CDR3 consists of 12 amino acids. CDR3 DNA only is kept here, 36 bases in frame from base 1. The germline V gene sets CDR1 to MNHEY and CDR2 to SVGAGI. V gives up 7 bases and J gives up 4 bases, and the segment between their germline ends measures 10 bases. The cohort consisted of approximately 690 healthy bone marrow donors. Cohort members were all nominally healthy when sampled, although unrecorded immune exposures were likely present. The donor tested CMV seronegative and was one of the 352 seronegative cohort members. Each donor provided a peripheral blood sample, and peripheral blood mononuclear cells were used for TCR beta sequencing. Genomic DNA extraction from the blood cell samples was performed with the Qiagen DNeasy Blood Extraction Kit.

The source material was PBMCs. The chain links TRBV6-5 with TRBJ1-1; TRBD1 is a possible D gene, resting on 6 matching bases. The sequence derives from a boy aged 2-9 years in good health and CMV-seronegative. CDR3 loop: CASKQGTTEAFF. The nucleotides read TGTGCCAGCAAGCAGGGGACCACTGAAGCTTTCTTT.